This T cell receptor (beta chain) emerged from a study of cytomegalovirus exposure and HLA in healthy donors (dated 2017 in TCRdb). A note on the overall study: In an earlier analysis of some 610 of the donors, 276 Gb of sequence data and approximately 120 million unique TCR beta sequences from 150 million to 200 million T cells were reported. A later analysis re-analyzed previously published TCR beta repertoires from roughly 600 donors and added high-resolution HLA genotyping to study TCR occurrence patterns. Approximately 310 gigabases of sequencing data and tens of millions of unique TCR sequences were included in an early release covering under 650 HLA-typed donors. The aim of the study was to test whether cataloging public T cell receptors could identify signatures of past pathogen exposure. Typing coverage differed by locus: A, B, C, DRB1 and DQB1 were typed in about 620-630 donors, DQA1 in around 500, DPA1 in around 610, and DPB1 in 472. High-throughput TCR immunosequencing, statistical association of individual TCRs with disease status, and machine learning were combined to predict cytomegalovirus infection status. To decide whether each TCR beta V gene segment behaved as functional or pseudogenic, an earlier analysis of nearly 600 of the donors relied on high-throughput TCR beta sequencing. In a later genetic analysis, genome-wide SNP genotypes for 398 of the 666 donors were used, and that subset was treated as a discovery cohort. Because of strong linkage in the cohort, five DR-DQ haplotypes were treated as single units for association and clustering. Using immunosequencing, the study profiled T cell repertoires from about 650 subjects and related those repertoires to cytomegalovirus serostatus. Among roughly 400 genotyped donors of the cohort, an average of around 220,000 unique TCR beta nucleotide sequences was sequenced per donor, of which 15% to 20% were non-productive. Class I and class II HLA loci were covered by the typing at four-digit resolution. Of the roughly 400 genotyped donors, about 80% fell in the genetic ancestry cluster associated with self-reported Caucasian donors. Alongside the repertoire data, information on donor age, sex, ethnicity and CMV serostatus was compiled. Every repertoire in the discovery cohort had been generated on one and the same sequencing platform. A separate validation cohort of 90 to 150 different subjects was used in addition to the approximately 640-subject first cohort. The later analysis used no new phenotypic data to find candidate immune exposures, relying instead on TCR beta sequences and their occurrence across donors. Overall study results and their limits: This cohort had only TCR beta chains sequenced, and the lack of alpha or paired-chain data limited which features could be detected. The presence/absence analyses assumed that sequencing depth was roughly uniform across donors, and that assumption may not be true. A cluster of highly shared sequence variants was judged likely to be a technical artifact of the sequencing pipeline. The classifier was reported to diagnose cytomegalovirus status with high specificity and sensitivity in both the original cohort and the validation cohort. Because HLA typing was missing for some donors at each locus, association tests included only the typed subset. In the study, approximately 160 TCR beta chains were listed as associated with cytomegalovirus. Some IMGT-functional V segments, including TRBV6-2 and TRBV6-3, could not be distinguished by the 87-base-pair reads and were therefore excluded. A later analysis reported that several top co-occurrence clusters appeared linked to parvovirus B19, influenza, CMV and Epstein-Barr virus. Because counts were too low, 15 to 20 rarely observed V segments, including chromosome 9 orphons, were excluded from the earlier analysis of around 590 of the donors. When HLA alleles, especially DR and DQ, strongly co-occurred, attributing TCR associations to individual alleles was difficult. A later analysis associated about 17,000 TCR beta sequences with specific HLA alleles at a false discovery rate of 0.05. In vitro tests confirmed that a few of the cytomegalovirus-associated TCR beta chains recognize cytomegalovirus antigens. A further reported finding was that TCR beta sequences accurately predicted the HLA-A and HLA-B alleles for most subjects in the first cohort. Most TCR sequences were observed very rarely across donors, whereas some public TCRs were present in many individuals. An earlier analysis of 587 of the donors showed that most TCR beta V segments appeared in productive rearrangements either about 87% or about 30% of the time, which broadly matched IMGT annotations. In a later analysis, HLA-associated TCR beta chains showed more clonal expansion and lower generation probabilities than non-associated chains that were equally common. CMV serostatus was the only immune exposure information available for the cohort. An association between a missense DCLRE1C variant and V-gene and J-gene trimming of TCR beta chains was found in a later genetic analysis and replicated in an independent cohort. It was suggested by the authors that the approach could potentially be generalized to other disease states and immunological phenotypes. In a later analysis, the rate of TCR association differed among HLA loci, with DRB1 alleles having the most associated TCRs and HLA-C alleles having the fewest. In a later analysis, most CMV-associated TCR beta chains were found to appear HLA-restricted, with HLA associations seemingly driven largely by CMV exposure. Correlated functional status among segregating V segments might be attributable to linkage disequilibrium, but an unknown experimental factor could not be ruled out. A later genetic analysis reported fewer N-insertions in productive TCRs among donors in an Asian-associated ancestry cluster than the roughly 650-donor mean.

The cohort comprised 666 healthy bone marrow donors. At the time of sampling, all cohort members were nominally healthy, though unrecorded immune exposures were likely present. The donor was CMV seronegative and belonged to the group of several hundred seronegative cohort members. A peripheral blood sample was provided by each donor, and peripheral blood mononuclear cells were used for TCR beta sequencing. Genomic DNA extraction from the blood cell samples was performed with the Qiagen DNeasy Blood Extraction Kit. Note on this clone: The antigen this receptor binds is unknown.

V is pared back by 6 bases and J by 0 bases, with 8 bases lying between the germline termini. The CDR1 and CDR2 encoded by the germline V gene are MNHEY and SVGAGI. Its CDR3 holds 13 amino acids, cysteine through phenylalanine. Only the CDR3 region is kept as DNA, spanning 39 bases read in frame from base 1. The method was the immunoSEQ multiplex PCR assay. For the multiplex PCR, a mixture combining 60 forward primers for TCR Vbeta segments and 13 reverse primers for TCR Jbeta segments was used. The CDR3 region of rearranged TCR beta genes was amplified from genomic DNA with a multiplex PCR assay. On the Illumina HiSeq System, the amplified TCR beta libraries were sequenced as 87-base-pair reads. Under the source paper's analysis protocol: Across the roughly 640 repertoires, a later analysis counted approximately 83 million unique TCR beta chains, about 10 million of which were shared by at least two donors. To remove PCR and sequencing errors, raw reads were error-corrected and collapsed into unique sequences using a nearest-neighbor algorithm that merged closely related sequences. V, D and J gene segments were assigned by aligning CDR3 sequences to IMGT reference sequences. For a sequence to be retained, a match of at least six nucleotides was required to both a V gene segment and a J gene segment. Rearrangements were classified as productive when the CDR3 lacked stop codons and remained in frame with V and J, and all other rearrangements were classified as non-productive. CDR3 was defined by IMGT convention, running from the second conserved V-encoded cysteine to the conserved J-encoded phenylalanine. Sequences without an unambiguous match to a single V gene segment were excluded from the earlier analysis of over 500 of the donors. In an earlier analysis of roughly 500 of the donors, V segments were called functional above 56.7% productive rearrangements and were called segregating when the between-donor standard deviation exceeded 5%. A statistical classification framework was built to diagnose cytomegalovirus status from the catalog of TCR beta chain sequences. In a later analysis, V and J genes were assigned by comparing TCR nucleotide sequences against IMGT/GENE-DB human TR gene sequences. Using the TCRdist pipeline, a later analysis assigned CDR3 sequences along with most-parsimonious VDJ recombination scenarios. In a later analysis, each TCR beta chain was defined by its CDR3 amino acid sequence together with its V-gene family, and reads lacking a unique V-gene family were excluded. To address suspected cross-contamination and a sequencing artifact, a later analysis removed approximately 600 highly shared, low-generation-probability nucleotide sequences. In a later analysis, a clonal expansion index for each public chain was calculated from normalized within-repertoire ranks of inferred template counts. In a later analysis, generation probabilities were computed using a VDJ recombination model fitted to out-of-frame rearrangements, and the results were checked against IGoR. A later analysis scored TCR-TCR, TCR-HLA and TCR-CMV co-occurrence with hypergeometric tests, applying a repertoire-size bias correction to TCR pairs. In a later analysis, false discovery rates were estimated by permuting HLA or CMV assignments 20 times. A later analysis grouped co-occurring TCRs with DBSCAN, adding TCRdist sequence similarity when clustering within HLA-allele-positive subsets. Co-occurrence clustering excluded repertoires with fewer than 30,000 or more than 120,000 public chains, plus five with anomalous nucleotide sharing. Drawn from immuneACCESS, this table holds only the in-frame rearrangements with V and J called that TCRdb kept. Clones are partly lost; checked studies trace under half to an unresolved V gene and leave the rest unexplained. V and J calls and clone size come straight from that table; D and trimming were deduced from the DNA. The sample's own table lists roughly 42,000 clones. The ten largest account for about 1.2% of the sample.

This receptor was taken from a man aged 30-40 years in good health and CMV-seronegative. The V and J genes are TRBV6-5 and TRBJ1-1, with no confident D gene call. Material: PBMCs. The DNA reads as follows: TGTGCCAGCAGCCGTATAGTGAACACTGAAGCTTTCTTT. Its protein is CASSRIVNTEAFF.